The T cell receptor (beta chain) described here comes from a study of early T cells in non-severe SARS-CoV-2 infection. Study-level background: Chains were unpaired, as sequencing was done on bulk RNA from unsorted whole blood.

The CDR3 consists of 16 residues. Deletions cut 5 bases from V and 0 bases from J, with 14 bases between. Germline CDR1 LNHDA, CDR2 SQIVND (reference sequence). This clonotype has just a few counts. The antigen is unknown. Study-level results: VDJdb matching, biased toward anti-spike CD8 responses, missed private and CD4 specificities.

Each cDNA molecule carried a unique molecular identifier. MiXCR was run by TCRdb on the 5' RACE reads, yielding one entry per CDR3 protein. The sample includes 60,000 to 75,000 distinct CDR3 sequences, approximately 10% of them seen just once. Sequenced here: whole blood, sampled at baseline. The chain recombines TRBV19 with TRBJ2-4; perhaps TRBD2 as D (6 bases). This TCR was sampled from an adult who was a healthcare worker with PCR-confirmed SARS-CoV-2 infection or an uninfected control (not recorded which). The CDR3 reads CASSRVAGLAKNIQYF. The CDR3 bases are TGTGCCAGTAGTCGTGTGGCGGGGCTAGCCAAAAACATTCAGTACTTC.